These 4 T cell receptor beta chains originate from one sample sequenced in a study of OX40 agonist ivuxolimab in advanced cancers. Profiled with immunoSEQ multiplex PCR; TCRdb holds only in-frame clones, not every one. The sample has under 95,000 clones, more than 85% seen once; the top ten hold less than 8%. The sample in question was CD4+ or CD8+ T cells sorted from blood, obtained in a trial of the OX40 agonist ivuxolimab. Source of these receptors: an adult with an advanced solid tumor such as melanoma, head and neck, liver or kidney cancer.

The rearrangement links TRBV4-1 to TRBJ2-7, with a weak D call TRBD2 (6 bases). The V gene's germline CDR1 is MGHRA and CDR2 YSYEKL. Trimming pared 1 base from V and 2 bases from J, leaving 12 bases between. This CDR3 is 15 amino acids long. For the CDR3, the DNA is TGCGCCAGCAGCCAAGGGCCTAGCGCAACCTACGAGCAGTACTTC. Amino acids: CASSQGPSATYEQYF.

The rearrangement uses TRBV7-9 and TRBJ2-1; 10 nucleotides line up with TRBD2. V lost 5 bases and J lost 4; bases outside the gene matches: 5. CDR3 length equals 15 residues. Germline CDR1 reads SEHNR; CDR2 reads FQNEAQ (reference sequence). CDR3: CASSDPGLAYNEQFF. CDR3 DNA: TGTGCCAGCAGCGATCCGGGACTAGCGTACAATGAGCAGTTCTTC.

V gene TRBV4-3 combines with J gene TRBJ2-7; D perhaps matches TRBD1 (5 bases). Germline loops: CDR1 LGHNA, CDR2 YSLEER. Trimming left V 0 bases short and J 1 base short, with 7 bases between. The CDR3 contains 14 residues. Here the CDR3 reads CASSQEKGSYEQYF. CDR3 DNA: TGCGCCAGCAGCCAAGAAAAGGGGTCCTACGAGCAGTACTTC.

This chain joins TRBV19 and TRBJ1-2; 9 nucleotides agree with TRBD1. Trimming removed 9 bases from V and 6 bases from J; junction bases left unmatched: 11. The CDR3 contains 14 residues. Germline V gene lookup returns CDR1 LNHDA and CDR2 SQIVND (reference sequence). As DNA, the CDR3 is TGTGCCAGGCCTAAGACAGGGGGAAATGATGGCTACACCTTC. Translation gives CARPKTGGNDGYTF.